The rows below give T cell receptor beta chains drawn from one sample of a study of shared clonotypes between healthy human individuals. The method was immunoSEQ multiplex PCR; TCRdb's version includes in-frame clones alone and lacks a portion of them. This repertoire shows some 1,600,000 clones, around 98% found once; its top ten account for 0.4% to 0.45%. Material: naive CD4+ T cells sorted from blood. These receptors came from a man aged 30 to 39 in good health. CDR3s include the opening cysteine and the closing phenylalanine or tryptophan.

v_gene	j_gene	CDR3aa
TRBV20-1	TRBJ2-3	CSAQARDTQYF
TRBV6-5	TRBJ1-1	CASKFQGALNTEAFF
TRBV19	TRBJ1-1	CASSIWVNTEAFF
TRBV19	TRBJ2-7	CASKGLAGNSYEQYF
TRBV14	TRBJ1-1	CASSLMGSTEAFF
TRBV19	TRBJ1-2	CASNPGQGVYGYTF
TRBV7-2	TRBJ2-2	CASSLARGGELFF
TRBV6-4	TRBJ2-3	CASSALGGGGTDTQYF
TRBV6-5	TRBJ1-4	CASSYLMTGSNEKLFF
TRBV5-1	TRBJ1-1	CASSPLMGQGVSTEAFF
TRBV4-3	TRBJ2-7	CASSRGQGNYEQYF
TRBV28	TRBJ1-5	CASSGSSQAQHF
TRBV10-3	TRBJ2-3	CAVQGSGTDTQYF
TRBV18	TRBJ2-1	CASSPQLVAGVGEQFF
TRBV15	TRBJ1-5	CATTSRGTKGQPQHF
TRBV15	TRBJ2-5	CATSREQDRTQYF
TRBV11-3	TRBJ2-2	CASSLEGTGELFF
TRBV28	TRBJ2-7	CASRLRDSSEQYF
TRBV15	TRBJ2-3	CATSQRHTDTQYF
TRBV5-1	TRBJ2-1	CASTLENNEQFF
TRBV6-1	TRBJ2-4	CATALDAVGGIQYF
TRBV9	TRBJ2-7	CASSVGAGGPDEQYF
TRBV2	TRBJ2-3	CASSGDGRTDTQYF
TRBV5-5	TRBJ2-2	CASSSLNGDRGYTGELFF
TRBV5-1	TRBJ2-1	CASSYRQGNEQFF
TRBV7-2	TRBJ2-7	CASSLAGGPGEQYF
TRBV7-3	TRBJ2-1	CASSLGASAYNEQFF
TRBV28	TRBJ2-3	CASSFPPFTDTQYF
TRBV28	TRBJ2-3	CASYSGGGDTQYF
TRBV10-1	TRBJ2-1	CASSEWSSGSGNEQFF
TRBV6-5	TRBJ2-7	CASSTGTLISYEQYF
TRBV7-9	TRBJ2-4	CASSSTGLGKNIQYF
TRBV21-1	TRBJ2-1	CASSRAGEDNEQFF
TRBV4-1	TRBJ1-2	CASSRDREGYGYTF
TRBV7-2	TRBJ2-1	CASSLRVGSVAGLYEQFF
TRBV11-2	TRBJ2-2	CASSLTPWRSNTGELFF
TRBV4-3	TRBJ2-7	CASSQDFLHEQYF
TRBV5-1	TRBJ2-7	CASSPEQIGWNEQYF
TRBV6-1	TRBJ2-7	CASSAHLGGTGAPYEQYF
TRBV5-6	TRBJ2-7	CASSLDGDEQYF
TRBV2	TRBJ2-2	CASSQLAELGELFF
TRBV5-4	TRBJ2-3	CASSFTGGTDTQYF
TRBV15	TRBJ2-1	CATSKRLAGVGGLNEQFF
TRBV6-5	TRBJ1-1	CASSYIVGAGGAFF
TRBV6-5	TRBJ1-1	CASSYGWGNTEAFF
TRBV28	TRBJ1-5	CASSLAGQGSNQPQHF
TRBV11-2	TRBJ2-5	CASSLALAGEQETQYF
TRBV6-5	TRBJ2-7	CASSYDPHLSYEQYF
TRBV18	TRBJ1-5	CASSPDSGNQPQHF